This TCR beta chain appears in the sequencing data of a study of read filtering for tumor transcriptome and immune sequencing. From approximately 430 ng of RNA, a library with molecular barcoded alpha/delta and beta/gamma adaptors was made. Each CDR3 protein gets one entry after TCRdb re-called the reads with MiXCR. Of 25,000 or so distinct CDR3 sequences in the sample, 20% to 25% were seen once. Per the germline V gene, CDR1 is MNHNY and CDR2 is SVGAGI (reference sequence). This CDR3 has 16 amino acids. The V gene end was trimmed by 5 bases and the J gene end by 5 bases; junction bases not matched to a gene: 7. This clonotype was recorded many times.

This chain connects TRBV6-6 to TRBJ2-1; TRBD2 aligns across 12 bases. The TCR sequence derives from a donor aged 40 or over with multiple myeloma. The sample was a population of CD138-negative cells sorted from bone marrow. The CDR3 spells CASSRASGRADNEQFF. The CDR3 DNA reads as TGTGCCAGCAGTAGGGCTAGCGGGAGGGCGGACAATGAGCAGTTCTTC.